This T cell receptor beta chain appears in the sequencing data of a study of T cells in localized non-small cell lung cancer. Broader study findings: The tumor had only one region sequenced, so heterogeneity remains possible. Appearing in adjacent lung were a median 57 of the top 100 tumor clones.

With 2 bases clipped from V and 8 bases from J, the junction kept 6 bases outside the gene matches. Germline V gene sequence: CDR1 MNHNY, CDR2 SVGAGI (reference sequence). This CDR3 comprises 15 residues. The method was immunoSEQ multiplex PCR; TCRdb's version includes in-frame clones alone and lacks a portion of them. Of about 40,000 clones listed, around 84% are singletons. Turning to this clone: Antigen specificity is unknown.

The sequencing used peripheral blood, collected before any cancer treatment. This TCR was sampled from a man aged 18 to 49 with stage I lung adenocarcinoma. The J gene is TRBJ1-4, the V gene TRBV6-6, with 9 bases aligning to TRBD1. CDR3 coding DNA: TGTGCCAGCAGTTACCCAGGACAGGGGAAAGAAAAACTGTTTTTT. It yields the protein CASSYPGQGKEKLFF.